This T cell receptor (beta chain) was captured by sequencing in a study of T cell responses to AZD1222 COVID-19 vaccine (dated by TCRdb to the early 2020s). About the investigation overall: TCR sequencing was performed for approximately 240 trial participants, of whom around 200 were given two doses of AZD1222 and around 25 were given two doses of MenACWY control vaccine. Enrollment into the trials was organized by age into subgroups of 18-55, 56-69 and 70-plus years, and those subgroups contained roughly 160, 29 and 62 TCR-sequenced participants, respectively. The full study reports these points: Participants were mostly white British and included more females than males, and it was suggested by the authors that clonal diversity may have been underestimated. The 56-69-year group was small, and its depth increase did not reach significance, likely because of low power. Reportedly, close to half of the unique spike-specific TCRs recognized epitopes lying outside the regions that are mutated in the B.1.351 and B.1.1.7 variants. Conclusions about previously exposed vaccinees are limited, since just a handful of AZD1222 recipients were seropositive for SARS-CoV-2 at baseline. After two AZD1222 doses, both the breadth and the depth of spike-specific TCRs were significantly higher than at day 0 and than in MenACWY recipients. Because no day 14 peak-response samples were available, repertoires were characterized only after the peak T cell response. The vaccine-associated CD4 TCRs covered the entire spike protein, and the dominant responses fell in regions 160-218 and 743-854.

In the germline V gene, CDR1 corresponds to MNHNS and CDR2 to SASEGT. The CDR3, from cysteine to phenylalanine, totals 14 residues. This entry keeps only the CDR3 DNA: 42 bases, framed from base 1. Trimming at the junction amounts to 2 bases on V and 3 bases on J, and the germline ends lie 10 bases apart. The CDR3 regions of human TCRbeta chains were analyzed by immunosequencing. The study's processing was this. TCRs in the repertoires were matched against a reference library of SARS-CoV-2-specific TCRs that had been generated with the MIRA antigen-specificity platform. Breadth was defined as the fraction of unique TCRs that were SARS-CoV-2-associated. Depth was defined as the fraction of total T cells that were SARS-CoV-2-associated. Using the MIRA data, each spike-specific TCR was assigned both to the spike region to which the TCR was reactive and to a CD4 or CD8 class. Log10-transformed breadth and depth values were compared by one-way ANOVA with Sidak's multiple comparisons tests. Drawn from immuneACCESS, this table holds only the in-frame rearrangements with V and J called that TCRdb kept. Clones are partly lost; checked studies trace under half to an unresolved V gene and leave the rest unexplained. V, J and clone size are those of that table, while D and trimming were read from the DNA. This sample has 120,000 or so clones in its table, and 85% to 95% of those were observed once. The ten largest account for approximately 5.1% of the sample.

Details on this clone: Its antigen is unknown. There are no base qualities to consult, and no much larger clone falls within one base.

In the paper's terms, the time point label means: about 28 days (+/-7) after the second vaccine dose. Because spike-specific TCR depth and breadth did not differ between the two schedules, AZD1222 recipients who got a second dose at roughly 4 weeks were pooled with those who got a second dose at roughly 12 weeks. Vaccinee samples came from UK trials COV001 and COV002, including a single-blind randomized controlled phase 2/3 trial of AZD1222 (ChAdOx1 nCoV-19) in healthy adults. For TCRbeta chain sequencing, PBMC samples were collected from trial participants at day 0 and at day 28 after the second dose.

The sequence links TRBV6-1 to TRBJ1-2; TRBD1 could be the D gene, as 6 bases match. Source: peripheral blood, taken 28 days after the second AZD1222 dose. This receptor was obtained from an adult who received the AZD1222 COVID-19 vaccine. The CDR3 amino acid sequence is: CASSETGGDYGYTF. The DNA is TGTGCCAGCAGTGAAACTGGGGGCGACTATGGCTACACCTTC.